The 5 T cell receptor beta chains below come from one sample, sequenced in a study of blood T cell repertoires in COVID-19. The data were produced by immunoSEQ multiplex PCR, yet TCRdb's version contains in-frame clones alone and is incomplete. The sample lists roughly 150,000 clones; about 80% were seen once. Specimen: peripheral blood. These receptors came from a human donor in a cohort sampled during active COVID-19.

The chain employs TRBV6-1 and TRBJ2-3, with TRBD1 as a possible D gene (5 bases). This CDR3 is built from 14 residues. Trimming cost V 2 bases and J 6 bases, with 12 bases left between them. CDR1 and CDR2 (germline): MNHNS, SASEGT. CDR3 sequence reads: CASSEMVRGDTQYF. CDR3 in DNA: TGTGCCAGCAGTGAAATGGTTAGGGGCGATACGCAGTATTTT.

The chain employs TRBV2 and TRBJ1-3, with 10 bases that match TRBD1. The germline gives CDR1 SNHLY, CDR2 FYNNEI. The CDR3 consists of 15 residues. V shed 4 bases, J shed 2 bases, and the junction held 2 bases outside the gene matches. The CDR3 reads CASSGGTGAGNTIYF. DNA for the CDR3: TGTGCCAGCAGTGGAGGGACAGGGGCTGGAAACACCATATATTTT.

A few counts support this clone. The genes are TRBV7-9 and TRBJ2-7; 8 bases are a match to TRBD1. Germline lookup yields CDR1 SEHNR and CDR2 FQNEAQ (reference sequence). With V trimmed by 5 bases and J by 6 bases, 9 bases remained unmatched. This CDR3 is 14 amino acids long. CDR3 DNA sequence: TGTGCCAGCAGCCCCCGGGACAGGACCTCCGAGCAGTACTTC. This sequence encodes CASSPRDRTSEQYF.

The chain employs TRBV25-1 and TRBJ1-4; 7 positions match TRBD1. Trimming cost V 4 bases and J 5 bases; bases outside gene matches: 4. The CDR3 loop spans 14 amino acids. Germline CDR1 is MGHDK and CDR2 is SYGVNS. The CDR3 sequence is CASSVGQRNEKLFF. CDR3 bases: TGTGCCAGCAGTGTGGGACAGCGGAATGAAAAACTGTTTTTT.

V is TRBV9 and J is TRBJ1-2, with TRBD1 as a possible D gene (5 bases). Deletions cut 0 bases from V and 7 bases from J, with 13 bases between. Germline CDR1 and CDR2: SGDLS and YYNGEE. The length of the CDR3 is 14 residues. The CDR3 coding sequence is TGTGCCAGCAGCGTAGACAGGATTGGGTCTGGCTACACCTTC. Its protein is CASSVDRIGSGYTF. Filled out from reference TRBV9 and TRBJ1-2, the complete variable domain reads DSGVTQTPKHLITATGQRVTLRCSPRSGDLSVYWYQQSLDQGLQFLIQYYNGEERAKGNILERFSAQQFPDLHSELNLSSLELGDSALYFCASSVDRIGSGYTFGSGTRLTVV.